The rows below give T cell receptor beta chains drawn from one sample of a study of early T cells in non-severe SARS-CoV-2 infection. One entry per CDR3 protein, called by TCRdb with MiXCR from the 5' RACE reads. The table lists 25,000 to 35,000 distinct CDR3 sequences, less than 6% of them singletons. The sequenced sample was whole blood. Receptors originate from an adult who was a healthcare worker with PCR-confirmed SARS-CoV-2 infection or an uninfected control (not recorded which). The CDR3 runs from the conserved cysteine through the conserved F or W. A D gene is named only where the DNA matches it firmly. The size entry is marked missing in some rows and otherwise reads once, few, many or a size class.

>TRBV10-3|many|TRBD2|TRBJ2-1
CAISESGLAGVEQFF
TGTGCCATCAGTGAGTCGGGACTAGCGGGGGTCGAGCAGTTCTTC
>TRBV7-2|many|.|TRBJ2-3
CASSLIDTQYF
TGTGCCAGCAGCTTAATAGATACGCAGTATTTT
>TRBV19|few|.|TRBJ2-7
CASSTGPYSYEQYF
TGTGCCAGTTCAACCGGGCCCTACTCCTACGAGCAGTACTTC
>TRBV4-1|many|.|TRBJ1-6
CASSQGADGNSPLHF
TGCGCCAGCAGCCAGGGAGCGGACGGGAATTCACCCCTCCACTTT
>TRBV20-1|many|.|TRBJ2-7
CSAGGPKAGEQYF
TGCAGTGCTGGCGGCCCCAAAGCTGGAGAGCAGTACTTC
>TRBV28|many|.|TRBJ2-4
CASLGPEKNIQYF
TGTGCCAGCCTGGGACCAGAAAAAAACATTCAGTACTTC
>TRBV15|many|.|TRBJ1-5
CATSSGTLSNQPQHF
TGTGCCACCAGCAGCGGGACCCTCTCCAATCAGCCCCAGCATTTT
>TRBV7-2|.|TRBD2|TRBJ2-3
CASSWVAGATDTQYF
TGTGCCAGCAGCTGGGTAGCGGGGGCGACAGATACGCAGTATTTT
>TRBV24-1|many|TRBD1|TRBJ2-2
CATSDDRGGTGELFF
TGTGCCACCAGTGATGACAGGGGTGGAACCGGGGAGCTGTTTTTT
>TRBV2|many|.|TRBJ2-2
CASKGSQGPTGELFF
TGTGCCAGCAAAGGTTCGCAGGGCCCCACCGGGGAGCTGTTTTTT
>TRBV6-5|many|.|TRBJ1-4
CASSYSLGVEKLFF
TGTGCCAGCAGTTACTCCTTAGGGGTTGAAAAACTGTTTTTT
>TRBV7-2|.|.|TRBJ1-2
CASSLAKDYGYTF
TGTGCCAGCAGCTTAGCGAAAGACTATGGCTACACCTTC
>TRBV10-2|many|TRBD1|TRBJ2-7
CASRDRGRYEQYF
TGCGCCAGCCGGGACAGGGGGCGATACGAGCAGTACTTC
>TRBV3-1|many|TRBD2|TRBJ2-7
CASSSRLAGGFEQYF
TGTGCCAGCAGCTCCCGACTAGCGGGGGGGTTCGAGCAGTACTTC
>TRBV7-2|many|TRBD2|TRBJ2-5
CASSSLGLAGPAF
TGTGCCAGCAGCTCGCTCGGACTAGCGGGTCCAGCCTTC
>TRBV7-9|few|TRBD1|TRBJ2-6
CASSLTDRGAGANVLTF
TGTGCCAGCAGCTTGACCGACAGGGGTGCCGGGGCCAACGTCCTGACTTTC
>TRBV6-1|many|.|TRBJ2-6
CASSARGSGANVLTF
TGTGCCAGCAGTGCTAGGGGCTCTGGGGCCAACGTCCTGACTTTC
>TRBV4-1|.|TRBD1|TRBJ2-5
CASSQGTFGQGRETQYF
TGCGCCAGCAGCCAGGGTACTTTCGGACAGGGGCGAGAGACCCAGTACTTC
>TRBV7-3|many|.|TRBJ2-3
CASSQTDSSTDTQYF
TGTGCCAGCAGCCAAACGGACAGCAGCACAGATACGCAGTATTTT
>TRBV12-3/TRBV12-4|.|.|TRBJ2-6
CANRLSGANVLTF
TGTGCCAACCGACTCTCTGGGGCCAACGTCCTGACTTTC
>TRBV20-1|many|.|TRBJ1-1
CSARVTSWGDTEAFF
TGCAGTGCTAGAGTCACGTCCTGGGGGGACACTGAAGCTTTCTTT
>TRBV24-1|many|TRBD1|TRBJ2-2
CATSDAGGLNTGELFF
TGTGCCACCAGTGATGCAGGGGGTTTGAACACCGGGGAGCTGTTTTTT
>TRBV6-2/TRBV6-3|many|.|TRBJ1-5
CASSLLAGPIFSNQPQHF
TGTGCCAGCAGTTTGCTAGCAGGGCCCATATTCAGCAATCAGCCCCAGCATTTT
>TRBV12-3/TRBV12-4|many|TRBD1|TRBJ2-2
CASRLTGLGTGELFF
TGTGCCAGCAGGTTGACAGGGTTGGGCACCGGGGAGCTGTTTTTT
>TRBV28|few|.|TRBJ2-5
CASTSRRGAQETQYF
TGTGCCAGCACCTCCCGCCGGGGGGCACAGGAGACCCAGTACTTC
>TRBV11-1|.|TRBD1|TRBJ1-1
CASSFQGATEAFF
TGTGCCAGCAGCTTTCAGGGGGCTACTGAAGCTTTCTTT
>TRBV5-4|.|TRBD2|TRBJ2-1
CASHRVLAGESNEQFF
TGTGCCAGCCACAGGGTACTAGCGGGGGAATCCAATGAGCAGTTCTTC
>TRBV5-1|.|TRBD1|TRBJ2-7
CASSFTSYGFGQEIEQYF
TGCGCCAGCAGCTTCACATCCTATGGCTTTGGACAGGAAATCGAGCAGTACTTC
>TRBV6-6|few|.|TRBJ2-3
CASRVQGYTQYF
TGTGCCAGCAGGGTACAGGGATATACGCAGTATTTT
>TRBV7-6|many|.|TRBJ2-3
CASSGDTQYF
TGTGCCAGCAGCGGAGATACGCAGTATTTT
>TRBV6-5|many|TRBD1|TRBJ2-7
CASSTGTGYEQYF
TGTGCCAGCAGCACCGGGACAGGCTACGAGCAGTACTTC
>TRBV7-9|many|.|TRBJ2-1
CASSPDGSGEQFF
TGTGCCAGCAGCCCGGACGGCTCCGGGGAGCAGTTCTTC
>TRBV12-3/TRBV12-4|few|TRBD2|TRBJ2-1
CASSPSGPYNEQFF
TGTGCCAGCAGTCCTAGCGGGCCCTACAATGAGCAGTTCTTC
>TRBV6-8|few|TRBD2|TRBJ2-5
CASSPAGVQETQYF
TGTGCCAGCAGTCCAGCGGGGGTCCAAGAGACCCAGTACTTC
>TRBV5-4|.|.|TRBJ2-3
CASSLVPLSTDTQYF
TGTGCCAGCAGCTTGGTCCCCTTAAGCACAGATACGCAGTATTTT
>TRBV5-1|.|TRBD2|TRBJ2-3
CASSLAGTSGTDTQYF
TGCGCCAGCAGCTTGGCCGGGACTAGCGGCACAGATACGCAGTATTTT
>TRBV11-3|.|TRBD2|TRBJ2-3
CASSLRSGGGTDTQYF
TGTGCCAGCAGCCTTCGGAGCGGGGGAGGCACAGATACGCAGTATTTT
>TRBV5-1|many|.|TRBJ2-5
CASSFEGHQETQYF
TGCGCCAGCAGCTTTGAGGGGCACCAAGAGACCCAGTACTTC
>TRBV20-1|many|.|TRBJ2-7
CSASRPESYEQYF
TGCAGTGCTAGCCGACCGGAGTCCTACGAGCAGTACTTC
>TRBV7-3|few|TRBD1|TRBJ2-1
CASSGGQQSYNEQFF
TGTGCCAGCAGCGGGGGACAGCAATCCTACAATGAGCAGTTCTTC
>TRBV7-9|few|.|TRBJ2-3
CASSFTLENRDKGYF
TGTGCCAGCAGCTTCACATTGGAAAATCGGGACAAGGGGTATTTT
>TRBV7-2|few|TRBD2|TRBJ2-5
CASSLVRGGQETQYF
TGTGCCAGCAGCTTAGTCCGGGGGGGCCAAGAGACCCAGTACTTC
>TRBV7-2|few|TRBD2|TRBJ2-1
CASSLELAGGLSSYNEQFF
TGTGCCAGCAGCTTAGAACTAGCGGGGGGGCTTAGCTCCTACAATGAGCAGTTCTTC
>TRBV7-9|many|.|TRBJ1-6
CASSFQDSFDNSPLHF
TGTGCCAGCAGCTTCCAGGACAGTTTTGATAATTCACCCCTCCACTTT
>TRBV10-3|many|TRBD1|TRBJ2-7
CATGQGNPYEQYF
TGTGCCACTGGACAGGGGAACCCCTACGAGCAGTACTTC
>TRBV29-1|many|.|TRBJ1-2
CSVEDTENYGYTF
TGCAGCGTTGAAGATACGGAGAACTATGGCTACACCTTC
>TRBV14|many|TRBD2|TRBJ2-3
CASSQASGGFSTDTQYF
TGTGCCAGCAGCCAAGCTAGCGGGGGATTTAGCACAGATACGCAGTATTTT
>TRBV5-1|many|.|TRBJ2-7
CASSLVSQDEQYF
TGCGCCAGCAGCTTGGTCAGCCAGGACGAGCAGTACTTC
>TRBV5-1|.|.|TRBJ2-3
CASSPTWVTDTQYF
TGCGCCAGCAGCCCAACATGGGTCACAGATACGCAGTATTTT
>TRBV3-1|many|.|TRBJ1-1
CASSPSTGNTEAFF
TGTGCCAGCAGCCCTTCAACGGGTAACACTGAAGCTTTCTTT
>TRBV19|.|.|TRBJ2-2
CASGAGSGNTGELFF
TGTGCCAGTGGGGCAGGATCGGGGAACACCGGGGAGCTGTTTTTT
>TRBV20-1|many|.|TRBJ2-5
CSARGDGGPLETQYF
TGCAGTGCTCGCGGGGACGGGGGACCATTAGAGACCCAGTACTTC
>TRBV6-6|few|TRBD1|TRBJ2-1
CASNSPAGGLNEQFF
TGTGCCAGCAACAGCCCGGCAGGGGGCTTAAATGAGCAGTTCTTC